The clone carrying this T cell receptor beta chain occurred once. This specimen comes from a study of shared clonotypes between healthy human individuals. Original processing methods: Junction-only sequences without quality scores were provided by ImmunoSEQ, so filtering was different. The data were produced by immunoSEQ multiplex PCR, yet TCRdb's version contains in-frame clones alone and is incomplete. V and J calls plus clone size are reproduced from that table; the DNA served to infer D and trimming. The sample holds some 1,100,000 clones, 70% to 80% seen once. Per the germline V gene, CDR1 is SNHLY and CDR2 is FYNNEI. The CDR3 loop spans 15 amino acids. V dropped 5 bases and J dropped 5; count of bases not matched to a gene: 11.

The chain is built from TRBV2 and TRBJ1-2; 7 nucleotides align to TRBD1. The source of this sequence is a man younger than 30 in good health. Some clones in this sample may be carry-over from other donors' samples. Sequencing used memory CD4+ T cells from PBMCs. Subset denoted: CD45RA-negative fraction. The CDR3 region has the DNA TGTGCCAGCAGTCCTAACGACAGGGCGTTTTATGGCTACACCTTC. Translating it yields CASSPNDRAFYGYTF.